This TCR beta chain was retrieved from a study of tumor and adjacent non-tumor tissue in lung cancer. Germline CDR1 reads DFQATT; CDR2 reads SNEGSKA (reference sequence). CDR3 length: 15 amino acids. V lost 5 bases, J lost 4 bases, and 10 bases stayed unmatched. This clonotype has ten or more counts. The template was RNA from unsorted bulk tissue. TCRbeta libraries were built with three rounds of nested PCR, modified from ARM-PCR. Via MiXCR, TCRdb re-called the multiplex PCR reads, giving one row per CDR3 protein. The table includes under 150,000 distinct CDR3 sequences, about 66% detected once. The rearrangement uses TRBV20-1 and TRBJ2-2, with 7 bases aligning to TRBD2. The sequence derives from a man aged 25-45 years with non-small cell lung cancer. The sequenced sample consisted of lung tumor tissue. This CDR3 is CSAPAGWGGTGELFF. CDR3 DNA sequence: TGCAGTGCTCCGGCAGGGTGGGGGGGCACCGGGGAGCTGTTTTTT.